A single sample is the source of the 24 T cell receptor beta chains below, sequenced in a study of vaccination effects on CD4 cells after COVID-19 (dated by TCRdb to between 2022 and 2023). For these TCRs, the target antigens are not known. In the ViraFEST assay, PBMC were stimulated with viral peptide pools, and TCR sequencing was then used to find antigen-specific CD4+ T cell clonotypes based on their expansion. After around 11 days of culture, CD4+ T cells were isolated with the EasySep CD4+ T cell isolation kit. Each participant got two doses of an mRNA SARS-CoV-2 vaccine, either BNT162b2 or mRNA-1273. The method behind the library was the immunoSEQ multiplex PCR assay. The source is immuneACCESS, and TCRdb retained only in-frame sequences with V and J called. Part of the clones is not carried over; for the studies checked, unresolved V genes explain less than half of this, and the remainder is unexplained. This sample comprises 20,000 to 25,000 clones, 81% of them detected only once. Clones ranked in the top ten supply about 6% of the sample.

The material was CD4+ T cells from PBMCs cultured with SARS-CoV-2 spike peptides, obtained after COVID-19 vaccination. The cell subset or site label corresponds to: SARS-CoV-2 spike overlapping peptide pool stimulation. The receptors were sampled from a human donor who received a COVID-19 vaccine. Some clones in this sample may be carry-over from other donors' samples.

The V and J genes are TRBV2 and TRBJ2-2; D ambiguous. The germline V and J ends were trimmed by 7 bases and 8 bases, with 20 bases remaining between them. Germline CDR1 is SNHLY and CDR2 is FYNNEI. The CDR3 loop spans 15 amino acids. DNA of the CDR3: TGTGCCAGCAAAGCCTCTATCAAGAAGCAAGGGGAGCTGTTTTTT. Its translation: CASKASIKKQGELFF.

CDR3 bases: TGTGCCAGCAGCACAAGCAGTGGCTACACCTTC. This encodes CASSTSSGYTF. J is TRBJ1-2 and V is TRBV12-3 or TRBV12-4; the D is unclear. The CDR3 is made up of 11 amino acids. V gave up 6 bases and J gave up 7 bases, with 9 bases separating them.

In DNA form, the CDR3 reads TGTGCCACCAGTGAGGCACAGGGCTTGGGGCAAGAGACCCAGTACTTC. It yields the protein CATSEAQGLGQETQYF. The chain links TRBV24-1 to TRBJ2-5; D may be TRBD1 (6 bases). V dropped 4 bases and J dropped 2 bases, with 16 bases sitting between them. The CDR3 extends over 16 amino acids. In germline, CDR1 is KGHDR, CDR2 SFDVKD.

CDR3 sequence (DNA): TGTGCCAGTACCGCCCTCTTACCGGGACAGAGAAAAAACATTCAGTACTTC. Protein sequence: CASTALLPGQRKNIQYF. The chain links TRBV19 to TRBJ2-4; 7 nucleotides line up with TRBD1. The CDR3 contains 17 residues. With V trimmed by 7 bases and J by 4 bases, 16 bases remained unmatched. Germline V gene sequence: CDR1 LNHDA, CDR2 SQIVND (reference sequence).

The chain recombines TRBV5-1 with TRBJ2-5; D may be TRBD1 or TRBD2 (5 bases each). This CDR3 has 16 amino acids. Trimming took off 4 bases at V and 4 bases at J, with 20 bases between the two ends. Germline V lookup: CDR1 SGHRS, CDR2 YFSETQ. The CDR3 DNA reads as TGCGCCAGCAGCAAGGACTGGACCTTCAGGGTAGAGACCCAGTACTTC. Its protein is CASSKDWTFRVETQYF.

The chain joins TRBV24-1 to TRBJ2-1; tentatively, D is TRBD2 (5 bases). This CDR3 has 20 amino acids. The ends were cut back, 2 bases at V and 0 bases at J, with 22 bases in the middle. The germline V gene encodes CDR1 KGHDR and CDR2 SFDVKD. The CDR3 here is CATSDYKHRGPQVSYNEQFF. The CDR3 nucleotides read TGTGCCACCAGTGATTATAAACACCGAGGGCCCCAAGTCTCCTACAATGAGCAGTTCTTC.

This clone has a handful of counts. The gene calls are TRBV6-1 and TRBJ2-7, with D hard to call. Germline-derived CDR1 and CDR2 are MNHNS and SASEGT. CDR3 length equals 13 residues. The V and J ends lost 3 bases and 0 bases respectively, with 6 bases between them. Written as DNA, the CDR3 is TGTGCCAGCAGTGACAGGAGCTCCTACGAGCAGTACGTC. Translation gives CASSDRSSYEQYV.

This clone appeared a few times. The chain combines TRBV23-1 with TRBJ2-7, with 11 bases that match TRBD1. TRBV23-1 is given ORF status, its function remaining uncertain. The J segment lost 5 bases and the V segment lost 4 bases, leaving 4 bases of the junction unmatched. The CDR3 is made up of 14 amino acids. This CDR3 is CASSPGQGVHEQYV. In DNA form, the CDR3 reads TGCGCCAGCAGTCCGGGACAGGGGGTCCACGAGCAGTACGTC.

The chain carries TRBV28 and TRBJ2-5; tentatively, D is TRBD1 or TRBD2 (5 bases each). Germline CDR1 and CDR2: MDHEN and SYDVKM. CDR3 size: 16 residues. V lost 6 bases and J lost 9, with 26 bases in between. CDR3 loop: CASSRGSRGSEAAQYF. The CDR3 DNA sequence: TGTGCCAGCAGCCGCGGCTCGAGGGGCAGCGAAGCGGCCCAGTACTTC.

This chain connects TRBV2 to TRBJ2-2; 10 nucleotides agree with TRBD1. CDR1 is SNHLY and CDR2 is FYNNEI in the germline V gene. The CDR3 is 15 amino acids. The trim removed 5 bases at V and 9 bases at J, leaving 9 bases unmatched. Written as DNA, the CDR3 is TGTGCCAGCAGTCGGACAGGGGGGCTTGCTAGGGAGCTGTTTTTT. Translating gives CASSRTGGLARELFF.

This chain joins TRBV27 and TRBJ1-3; 7 positions agree with TRBD1. Germline values: CDR1 MNHEY, CDR2 SMNVEV (reference sequence). V lost 2 bases, J lost 3 bases, and 1 base stayed unmatched. The CDR3 length is 14 residues. CDR3 amino acids: CASSLQGDGNTIYF. CDR3 DNA: TGTGCCAGCAGTTTACAGGGGGATGGAAACACCATATATTTT.

V and J are TRBV7-3 and TRBJ2-5; 7 bases match TRBD2. The trim removed 5 bases at V and 5 bases at J, leaving 11 bases unmatched. From germline, CDR1 is SGHTA and CDR2 FQGTGA. This CDR3 contains 15 residues. CDR3 DNA: TGTGCCAGCAGCCCCCGGGCTAGCGGTAGCGAGACCCAGTACTTC. Protein sequence: CASSPRASGSETQYF. The variable domain in full, with the rest retrieved from reference TRBV7-3 and TRBJ2-5, is GAGVSQTPSNKVTEKGKYVELRCDPISGHTALYWYRQSLGQGPEFLIYFQGTGAADDSGLPNDRFFAVRPEGSVSTLKIQRTERGDSAVYLCASSPRASGSETQYFGPGTRLLVL.

This chain links TRBV28 with TRBJ2-7; weak D call: TRBD2 (6 bases). This CDR3 contains 10 residues. CDR1 is MDHEN, CDR2 SYDVKM, per germline. The CDR3 DNA sequence: TGTGCAACGGGGGCCTACGAGCAGTACGTC. It encodes CATGAYEQYV.

The V gene is TRBV9, the J gene TRBJ1-2, with D tentatively TRBD1 (5 bases). The germline gives CDR1 SGDLS, CDR2 YYNGEE. V lost 0 bases to trimming and J lost 6 bases, with 15 bases between them. This CDR3 contains 15 residues. The CDR3 spells CASSVAGASRDGYTF. Written as DNA, the CDR3 is TGTGCCAGCAGCGTAGCTGGGGCCTCGAGGGATGGCTACACCTTC.

The chain couples TRBV24-1 to TRBJ2-7; TRBD1 agrees at 11 bases. The CDR3 loop spans 15 amino acids. With V trimmed by 3 bases and J by 4 bases, 4 bases remained unmatched. Germline V gene lookup returns CDR1 KGHDR and CDR2 SFDVKD. DNA of the CDR3: TGTGCCACCAGTGATACGGACAGGGGGCCTTACGAGCAGTACGTC. Residues: CATSDTDRGPYEQYV.

The chain employs TRBV28 and TRBJ1-2; maybe TRBD1 (5 bases). CDR1 is MDHEN, CDR2 SYDVKM, per germline. The CDR3 length is 15 residues. Trimming shortened V by 2 bases and J by 3 bases, and 13 bases separated the two germline ends. The CDR3 loop is CASSLLTGTHYGYTF. The CDR3 DNA reads as TGTGCCAGCAGTTTACTTACGGGGACCCACTATGGCTACACCTTC.

This clone was detected only a few times. This chain connects TRBV2 to TRBJ1-6, with 7 bases matching TRBD1. Germline loops: CDR1 SNHLY, CDR2 FYNNEI. This CDR3 contains 15 residues. The J segment lost 10 bases and the V segment lost 8 bases, leaving 14 bases of the junction unmatched. Here the CDR3 reads CASATRGPGHSPLHF. The CDR3 nucleotides are TGTGCCAGCGCCACGAGGGGGCCGGGCCACTCACCCCTCCACTTT.

The rearrangement uses TRBV30 and TRBJ1-5, with a possible D match to TRBD1 (5 bases). The CDR3 is 13 residues long. V was trimmed by 0 bases and J by 7 bases, leaving 10 bases between them. Germline-derived CDR1 and CDR2 are GTSNPN and SVGIG (reference sequence). CDR3 amino acids: CAWSVPGNQPQHF. In DNA form, the CDR3 reads TGTGCCTGGAGTGTACCAGGGAACCAGCCCCAGCATTTT.

Only a few counts were recorded for this clone. This chain links TRBV6-6 with TRBJ1-2; 7 nucleotides line up with TRBD1. The V and J ends lost 6 bases and 2 bases, in that order; junction bases with no gene match: 6. CDR3 size: 14 residues. Germline CDR1 and CDR2: MNHNY and SVGAGI (reference sequence). The chain's CDR3 is CASSLQTGNYGYTF. The CDR3 DNA is TGTGCCAGCAGCCTCCAGACAGGGAACTATGGCTACACCTTC.

The chain recombines TRBV7-2 with TRBJ2-7, with TRBD1 matching 8 bases. The length of the CDR3 is 15 residues. CDR1 and CDR2 (germline): SGHTA, FQGNSA. J lost 2 bases, V lost 5 bases, and 8 bases had no gene match. CDR3 nucleotides: TGTGCCAGCAGCCCCGGACAGGGTCTGACCTACGAGCAGTACGTC. Its protein product is CASSPGQGLTYEQYV.

The V gene is TRBV7-2, the J gene TRBJ2-2; D is uncertain. The CDR3 has 14 residues. V lost 6 bases to trimming and J lost 0 bases, with 8 bases between them. CDR1 is SGHTA, CDR2 FQGNSA, per germline. The CDR3 bases are TGTGCCAGCAGTGTACGACCGAACACCGGGGAGCTGTTTTTT. This sequence encodes CASSVRPNTGELFF.

This chain joins TRBV7-3 and TRBJ1-4; no firm D call. The germline V gene has CDR1 SGHTA and CDR2 FQGTGA. The CDR3 consists of 13 residues. The V end was cut by 5 bases, the J end by 1 base, with 5 bases between. The CDR3 coding sequence is TGTGCCAGCAGCCGTGGAACTAATGAAAAACTGTTTTTT. Translation gives CASSRGTNEKLFF.

This chain links TRBV6-5 with TRBJ1-4; a possible D gene is TRBD1 (6 bases). V was pared by 0 bases and J by 2 bases, with 10 bases between. Germline V gene sequence: CDR1 MNHEY, CDR2 SVGAGI. This CDR3 comprises 16 residues. The CDR3 nucleotides read TGTGCCAGCAGTTACTCAGGGGGTCCGACTAATGAAAAACTGTTTTTT. Amino acids: CASSYSGGPTNEKLFF.

This clone is a singleton in its sample. The gene calls are TRBV4-3 and TRBJ1-2; D gene ambiguous. V lost 0 bases, J lost 4 bases, and 9 bases lay in between. Germline-derived CDR1 and CDR2 are LGHNA and YSLEER. CDR3 length: 14 amino acids. The CDR3 DNA reads TGCGCCAGCAGCCAAGATCAGGCGTTCTATGGCTACACCTTC. This translates into CASSQDQAFYGYTF.